The present entry profiles one T cell receptor beta chain with its context. This specimen belongs to a study of blood T cell repertoires in COVID-19. Study overall: Before being deemed recovered, Cohort 3 donors had two negative PCRs, clearance, or symptom resolution.

In the original processing: How many nucleated cells were present was estimated from reference gene primer amplification. Produced via immunoSEQ multiplex PCR; TCRdb's table is partial and in-frame only. The D gene and trimming were derived from the DNA, and the V and J assignments and clone size from that table. This sample yields 200,000 to 250,000 clones, of which approximately 87% are seen a single time; 3% to 3.5% belongs to the top ten. Germline V lookup: CDR1 SEHNR, CDR2 FQNEAQ (reference sequence). The CDR3 length is 17 residues. V gave up 2 bases and J gave up 5 bases; unmatched junction bases: 9.

This sequence originates from a woman in her forties or fifties in a cohort exposed to, infected with or recovered from COVID-19 (not recorded which). The source material was PBMCs or T cells enriched from blood (not recorded which). This chain connects TRBV7-9 to TRBJ1-2; 12 bases line up with TRBD1. This CDR3 is CASSLPGTGGAGYGYTF. The CDR3 DNA sequence: TGTGCCAGCAGCTTACCCGGGACAGGGGGCGCTGGTTATGGCTACACCTTC.